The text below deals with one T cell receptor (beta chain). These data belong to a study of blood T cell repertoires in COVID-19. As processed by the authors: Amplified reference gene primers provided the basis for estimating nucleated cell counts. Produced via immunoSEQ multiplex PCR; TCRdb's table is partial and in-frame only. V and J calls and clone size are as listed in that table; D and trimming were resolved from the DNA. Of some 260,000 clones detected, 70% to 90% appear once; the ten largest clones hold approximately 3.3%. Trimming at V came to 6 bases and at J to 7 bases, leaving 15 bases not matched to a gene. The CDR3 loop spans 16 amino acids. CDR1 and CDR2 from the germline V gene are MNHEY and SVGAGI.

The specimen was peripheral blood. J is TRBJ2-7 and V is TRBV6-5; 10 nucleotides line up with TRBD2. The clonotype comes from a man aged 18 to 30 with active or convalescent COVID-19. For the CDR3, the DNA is TGTGCCAGCAGGTACCCCACAGCGGGAGGGCCCGGGGAGCAGTACTTC. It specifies CASRYPTAGGPGEQYF.